This TCR beta chain is drawn from a study of T cells in Graves' hyperthyroidism and ophthalmopathy. Study results and caveats: Most thyroid clonotypes with frequency above 0.001 were detected in blood.

Diagnostic assessment was based on clinical symptoms, serum thyroxine and TRAb, thyroid ultrasound and orbital computed tomography. In the case of this clonotype: Its antigen is unidentified.

RNA transcripts were the template for amplifying TCR beta CDR3 regions. The study used the HTBI primer set for a first-round RT-PCR of the TCR CDR3. Each CDR3 protein is one row after TCRdb ran MiXCR on the multiplex PCR reads. The sample has 490,000 or so distinct CDR3 sequences, approximately 48% seen once. Germline values: CDR1 SQVTM, CDR2 ANQGSEA. CDR3 size: 13 residues. V usage is TRBV29-1 and J usage is TRBJ2-2; 9 positions match TRBD2. This TCR came from an adult woman with Graves' disease, either hyperthyroidism or ophthalmopathy (not recorded which). Material for sequencing was peripheral blood or thyroid tissue (not recorded which). The DNA of the CDR3 is TGCAGACCACTAGCGGGCCTCACCGGGGAGCTGTTTTTT. The encoded protein is CRPLAGLTGELFF.